These 32 T cell receptor beta chains originate from one sample sequenced in a study of spatial heterogeneity in lung cancer (dated by TCRdb to about 2019). The meaning of the sample's time point label: sample taken at primary tumor resection. Their target antigens are unknown. Library generation was performed with 5' RACE. The sequencer listed for this sample is NextSeq 500. TCRdb redid the processing of the public reads, applying fastp at Q25 and MiXCR, and retained in-frame beta chains. Rows with a matching CDR3 protein are joined into one entry that keeps the most common DNA and genes. The sample table holds around 3,600 distinct CDR3 sequences, of which approximately 15% were seen once. The ten biggest clones cover around 23% of the sample. What the work shows at the level of the full study, not this receptor alone: A correlation was observed between the number of expanded intratumoral alpha and beta TCRs and the tumor nonsynonymous mutation count.

The sample in question was lung tumor tissue, obtained at surgery. These receptors all stem from a female donor with early-stage non-small cell lung cancer.

In this sample, this clonotype is medium-sized (0.01 to 0.1%). V is TRBV6-1 and J is TRBJ1-1, with unresolved D. Germline CDR1 MNHNS, CDR2 SASEGT. The germline V and J ends were trimmed by 5 bases and 3 bases, with 7 bases remaining between them. The length of the CDR3 is 12 residues. The CDR3 sequence: CASSRRDTEAFF. Here the CDR3 DNA reads TGTGCCAGCAGTCGCCGGGACACTGAAGCTTTCTTT.

This clonotype has at least ten counts. The chain is built from TRBV5-1 and TRBJ2-5; 7 bases map to TRBD2. This CDR3 comprises 12 residues. V was pared by 2 bases and J by 5 bases, with 0 bases of the junction left unmatched. Germline loops: CDR1 SGHRS, CDR2 YFSETQ. The CDR3 sequence is CASSFGGETQYF. The CDR3 bases are TGCGCCAGCAGCTTCGGGGGGGAGACCCAGTACTTC.

By its share, this clonotype is medium-sized. The chain employs TRBV29-1 and TRBJ2-1; D is perhaps TRBD1 or TRBD2 (6 bases each). The ends were cut back, 4 bases at V and 6 bases at J, with 13 bases in the middle. This CDR3 contains 13 residues. The germline V gene encodes CDR1 SQVTM and CDR2 ANQGSEA. CDR3 bases: TGCAGCGTTGGGCGGGAAGGGGGCAATGAGCAGTTCTTC. Residues: CSVGREGGNEQFF.

This clonotype was seen ten or more times. The chain links TRBV2 to TRBJ1-1; maybe TRBD1 (5 bases). The V and J ends lost 5 bases and 0 bases respectively, with 10 bases between them. CDR1 is SNHLY and CDR2 is FYNNEI in the germline V gene. This CDR3 has 14 residues. The CDR3 loop reads CASSRGLLNTEAFF. For the CDR3, the DNA is TGTGCCAGCAGTAGGGGACTTTTGAACACTGAAGCTTTCTTT.

This clonotype is termed large. The chain links TRBV14 to TRBJ2-1; 10 bases match TRBD2. V trimming: 8 bases; J trimming: 8 bases; junction bases outside the gene matches: 12. Per the germline V gene, CDR1 is SGHDN and CDR2 is FVKESK. The CDR3 consists of 15 residues. Written as DNA, the CDR3 is TGTGCCAGCCTACTACTTAGCGGGGGGCATCATGAGCAGTTCTTC. Translating it yields CASLLLSGGHHEQFF.

This clonotype was observed many times. This chain uses TRBV4-1 with TRBJ2-3; 12 nucleotides align to TRBD2. This CDR3 comprises 16 residues. In germline, CDR1 is MGHRA, CDR2 YSYEKL. V lost 0 bases to trimming and J lost 5 bases; unmatched junction nucleotides: 3. The CDR3 sequence: CASSQDLAGGLDTQYF. The CDR3 DNA sequence: TGCGCCAGCAGCCAAGATCTAGCGGGGGGGCTAGATACGCAGTATTTT.

This clonotype was seen many times. The chain couples TRBV14 to TRBJ1-1; a possible D gene is TRBD1 (6 bases). This CDR3 region has 15 residues. In germline, CDR1 is SGHDN, CDR2 FVKESK. Deletions cut 1 base from V and 0 bases from J, with 9 bases between. The CDR3 DNA follows: TGTGCCAGCAGCCAAGCAGGGGCGCTGAACACTGAAGCTTTCTTT. It encodes CASSQAGALNTEAFF.

There are many counts of this clonotype. The chain combines TRBV28 with TRBJ2-5; 7 positions match TRBD1. Per the germline V gene, CDR1 is MDHEN and CDR2 is SYDVKM. V gave up 6 bases and J gave up 5 bases; unmatched junction bases: 6. This CDR3 contains 13 residues. CDR3 protein: CASRGYRGETQYF. CDR3 in DNA: TGTGCCAGCAGGGGATACAGGGGTGAGACCCAGTACTTC.

CDR3 sequence reads: CSALGGSGTEAFF. The CDR3 DNA reads as TGCAGTGCTCTAGGGGGTTCTGGCACTGAAGCTTTCTTT. J is TRBJ1-1 and V is TRBV20-1, with a tentative D call TRBD1 (6 bases). Germline V gene data show CDR1 as DFQATT and CDR2 as SNEGSKA (reference sequence). This CDR3 has 13 amino acids. Trimming removed 5 bases at V and 4 bases at J, with 14 bases between.

In its sample, this clonotype was seen many times. The CDR3 region is CASRQGDEQYF. DNA of the CDR3: TGTGCCAGTCGACAGGGGGACGAGCAGTACTTC. V and J are TRBV2 and TRBJ2-7; 9 bases align to TRBD1. In germline, CDR1 is SNHLY, CDR2 FYNNEI. The CDR3 extends over 11 amino acids. Germline trimming cut 9 bases from V and 5 bases from J; bases unmatched to any gene: 2.

This clonotype showed up many times. V and J are TRBV7-2 and TRBJ2-5; D not certain. The V end lost 3 bases, the J end lost 1 base, and 9 bases lay between the germline ends. CDR3 size: 14 residues. CDR1 SGHTA and CDR2 FQGNSA come from the germline V gene. CDR3 DNA sequence: TGTGCCAGCAGCTTTTTCGGGCCCCAAGAGACCCAGTACTTC. Residues: CASSFFGPQETQYF.

By sample share, this clonotype is medium-sized. The genes are TRBV28 and TRBJ1-1, with TRBD1 matching over 7 bases. CDR1 and CDR2 from the germline V gene are MDHEN and SYDVKM. V trimming: 5 bases; J trimming: 4 bases; junction bases outside the gene matches: 7. This CDR3 is 14 amino acids long. CDR3 coding DNA: TGTGCCAGCAGTCCGGGACAGAGGGGCACTGAAGCTTTCTTT. Its protein is CASSPGQRGTEAFF.

The rearrangement links TRBV29-1 to TRBJ1-1; D is possibly TRBD1 (5 bases). V dropped 5 bases and J dropped 4 bases, with 8 bases sitting between them. This CDR3 comprises 11 residues. Germline V gene lookup returns CDR1 SQVTM and CDR2 ANQGSEA. The CDR3 spells CSVIRGTEAFF. The CDR3 region has the DNA TGCAGCGTTATAAGGGGCACTGAAGCTTTCTTT.

This clonotype was picked up many times. The V gene is TRBV6-5, the J gene TRBJ1-2; 7 nucleotides align to TRBD1. In germline, CDR1 is MNHEY, CDR2 SVGAGI. The CDR3 consists of 12 residues. V shed 7 bases, J shed 4 bases, and the junction held 3 bases outside the gene matches. The CDR3 DNA follows: TGTGCCAGCATGGGACAGCCCTATGGCTACACCTTC. Translating gives CASMGQPYGYTF.

This clonotype was counted many times. The chain carries TRBV12-3 or TRBV12-4 and TRBJ2-6; the D gene could be TRBD1 or TRBD2 (5 bases each). V was trimmed by 3 bases and J by 0 bases, leaving 12 bases between them. The CDR3 is 17 amino acids. The CDR3 loop reads CASSFWGRYSGANVLTF. Written as DNA, the CDR3 is TGTGCCAGCAGTTTCTGGGGACGCTACTCTGGGGCCAACGTCCTGACTTTC.

This clonotype was picked up many times. The chain combines TRBV13 with TRBJ2-3; D unclear. Trimming cost V 2 bases and J 7 bases, with 1 base left between them. Germline CDR1 and CDR2: PRHDT and FYEKMQ (reference sequence). CDR3 length equals 10 residues. The CDR3 loop is CASSLHTQYF. In DNA, the CDR3 is TGTGCCAGCAGCTTACATACGCAGTATTTT.

The chain joins TRBV10-3 to TRBJ1-5, with D tentatively TRBD1 (5 bases). This CDR3 is 15 amino acids long. Deletions cut 2 bases from V and 2 bases from J, with 10 bases between. Germline V gene lookup returns CDR1 ENHRY and CDR2 SYGVKD. The CDR3 here is CAISEARGGNQPQHF. The CDR3 DNA is TGTGCCATCAGTGAGGCCAGAGGGGGCAATCAGCCCCAGCATTTT.

This clonotype was detected many times. As DNA, the CDR3 is TGTGCCAGCAGTTCTTTTTATTCTAGCACAGATACGCAGTATTTT. Translating gives CASSSFYSSTDTQYF. The J gene is TRBJ2-3, the V gene TRBV6-5; D is unclear. Trimming stripped 4 bases from V and 0 bases from J, with 11 bases between. Germline CDR1 MNHEY, CDR2 SVGAGI. The CDR3 totals 15 residues.

This clonotype was detected only a few times. The genes are TRBV5-6 and TRBJ1-1; 7 bases align to TRBD1. There are 13 residues in the CDR3. Germline trimming cut 3 bases from V and 9 bases from J; bases unmatched to any gene: 8. Germline V lookup: CDR1 SGHDT, CDR2 YYEEEE. The DNA of the CDR3 is TGTGCCAGCAGCTGGGTAGGGACAGAAAAAGCTTTCTTT. Translating it yields CASSWVGTEKAFF.

This clonotype is medium-sized in the sample. V gene TRBV4-3 combines with J gene TRBJ1-1; 8 positions agree with TRBD1. Germline CDR1 and CDR2: LGHNA and YSLEER. Trimming removed 0 bases from V and 4 bases from J; junction bases left unmatched: 4. The CDR3 sequence is 15 residues long. CDR3 nucleotide sequence: TGCGCCAGCAGCCAAGATGGCAGGGGGCGCACTGAAGCTTTCTTT. Translated: CASSQDGRGRTEAFF.

By sample fraction, this clonotype is medium-sized. The rearrangement links TRBV20-1 to TRBJ1-5; D may be TRBD1 (5 bases). Germline CDR1 and CDR2: DFQATT and SNEGSKA (reference sequence). CDR3 length equals 14 residues. V lost 5 bases and J lost 7, with 18 bases in between. CDR3 bases: TGCAGTGCTGGGGGGTTTGGATCCACCCAGCCCCAGCATTTT. Translating it yields CSAGGFGSTQPQHF.

This chain joins TRBV12-3 or TRBV12-4 and TRBJ2-1; 8 bases are shared with TRBD1. This CDR3 has 15 residues. V was pared by 6 bases and J by 5 bases, with 9 bases of the junction left unmatched. For the CDR3, the DNA is TGTGCCAGCAGCCCCCAGGGGGCGTCGCACAATGAGCAGTTCTTC. Its protein is CASSPQGASHNEQFF.

By sample share, this clonotype is medium-sized. This chain uses TRBV5-1 with TRBJ1-1, with D perhaps matching TRBD1 (6 bases). Trimming left V 4 bases short and J 3 bases short, with 13 bases between. The CDR3 covers 14 residues. From germline, CDR1 is SGHRS and CDR2 YFSETQ. CDR3 in DNA: TGCGCCAGCAGCGCTACAGGGCGAGACACTGAAGCTTTCTTT. Encoded protein: CASSATGRDTEAFF. The full variable domain, its missing parts supplied by reference TRBV5-1 and TRBJ1-1, is KAGVTQTPRYLIKTRGQQVTLSCSPISGHRSVSWYQQTPGQGLQFLFEYFSETQRNKGNFPGRFSGRQFSNSRSEMNVSTLELGDSALYLCASSATGRDTEAFFGQGTRLTVV.

This clonotype is categorized as medium-sized (0.01 to 0.1%). The rearrangement joins TRBV30 to TRBJ1-2, with unresolved D. Germline V gene lookup returns CDR1 GTSNPN and CDR2 SVGIG (reference sequence). CDR3 length: 14 residues. V shed 5 bases and J shed 2 bases, with 15 bases lying between them. CDR3 coding DNA: TGTGCCTGGGCCCTGGGTGACGGGAACTATGGCTACACCTTC. It is translated as CAWALGDGNYGYTF.

This clonotype is judged medium-sized. The chain uses TRBV7-2 and TRBJ2-1; D not resolved. Looked up from germline, CDR1 is SGHTA and CDR2 is FQGNSA. CDR3 length: 14 residues. Trimming pared 1 base from V and 4 bases from J, leaving 8 bases between. This chain's CDR3 is CASSLDGYYNEQFF. CDR3 coding DNA: TGTGCCAGCAGCTTAGACGGCTATTACAATGAGCAGTTCTTC. The entire variable domain, with the rest obtained from reference TRBV7-2 and TRBJ2-1, is as follows: GAGVSQSPSNKVTEKGKDVELRCDPISGHTALYWYRQSLGQGLEFLIYFQGNSAPDKSGLPSDRFSAERTGGSVSTLTIQRTQQEDSAVYLCASSLDGYYNEQFFGPGTRLTVL.

This clonotype appeared many times. The CDR3 is CSASQGLYTEAFF. In nucleotides, the CDR3 is TGCAGTGCCTCCCAGGGCTTGTACACTGAAGCTTTCTTT. The chain joins TRBV20-1 to TRBJ1-1; possibly TRBD1 for D (5 bases). The germline V gene encodes CDR1 DFQATT and CDR2 SNEGSKA (reference sequence). V was cut by 6 bases and J by 3 bases, with 14 bases left in between. The CDR3 consists of 13 residues.

This clonotype is labeled medium-sized. The gene calls are TRBV10-3 and TRBJ2-3; no definite D call. The CDR3 covers 17 residues. The germline V and J ends were trimmed by 2 bases and 2 bases, with 17 bases remaining between them. The germline V gene has CDR1 ENHRY and CDR2 SYGVKD. The CDR3 DNA is TGTGCCATCAGTGAGGGTCAAGACCAGTGGGACACAGATACGCAGTATTTT. This gives the protein CAISEGQDQWDTDTQYF.

This clonotype has ten or more counts. V and J are TRBV3-1 and TRBJ2-7; D could derive from TRBD1 or TRBD2 (6 bases each). The ends were cut back, 0 bases at V and 6 bases at J, with 21 bases in the middle. The germline gives CDR1 LGHDT, CDR2 YNNKEL (reference sequence). This CDR3 has 17 amino acids. The CDR3 DNA follows: TGTGCCAGCAGCCAAGACGCGGTGGTCAGGGGAGGTAGCGAGCAGTACTTC. It codes for CASSQDAVVRGGSEQYF.

The sample holds many counts of this clonotype. The rearrangement uses TRBV10-3 and TRBJ2-7, with D perhaps given as TRBD1 or TRBD2 (5 bases each). With 1 base removed from V and 7 bases from J, the gap between germline ends came to 29 bases. The CDR3 is 19 amino acids. Looked up from germline, CDR1 is ENHRY and CDR2 is SYGVKD. As DNA, the CDR3 is TGTGCCATCAGTGAGTTTTCCGGGGCCCGGGTTAACCCACTGGGGGAGCAGTACTTC. Translation gives CAISEFSGARVNPLGEQYF.

In its sample, this clonotype was seen many times. The CDR3 sequence: CASSLEGGQGKVRGYTF. The CDR3, as DNA: TGTGCCAGCAGCTTAGAGGGGGGACAGGGAAAGGTGCGAGGCTACACCTTC. The chain combines TRBV7-2 with TRBJ1-2; 9 bases fit TRBD1. The CDR3 loop spans 17 amino acids. CDR1 and CDR2 (germline): SGHTA, FQGNSA. Trimming at V came to 1 base and at J to 8 bases, leaving 14 bases not matched to a gene.

This clonotype has only a few counts. V and J are TRBV7-2 and TRBJ1-1; the D is unclear. Per the germline V gene, CDR1 is SGHTA and CDR2 is FQGNSA. Trimming removed 1 base from V and 5 bases from J, with 14 bases in between. This CDR3 region has 15 residues. CDR3 coding DNA: TGTGCCAGCAGCTTAGTTGGTCTGGGCCCTACTGAAGCTTTCTTT. This translates into CASSLVGLGPTEAFF.

By its share, this clonotype is medium-sized. The chain couples TRBV10-2 to TRBJ1-2; D remains ambiguous. The CDR3 is 14 amino acids. Trimming removed 8 bases from V and 3 bases from J, with 16 bases in between. The germline gives CDR1 WSHSY, CDR2 SAAADI. Written as DNA, the CDR3 is TGCGCCAGCTTTGGACGCTCGTCGGACTATGGCTACACCTTC. Translating it yields CASFGRSSDYGYTF.